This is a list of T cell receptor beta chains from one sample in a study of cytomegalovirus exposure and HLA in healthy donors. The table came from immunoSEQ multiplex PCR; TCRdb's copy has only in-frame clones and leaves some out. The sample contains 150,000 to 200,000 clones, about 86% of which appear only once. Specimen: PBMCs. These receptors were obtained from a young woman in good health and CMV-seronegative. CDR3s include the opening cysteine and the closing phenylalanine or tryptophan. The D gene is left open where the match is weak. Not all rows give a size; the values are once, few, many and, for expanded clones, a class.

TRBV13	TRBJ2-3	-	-	TGTGCCAGCAGCTTCACCGGGACACTGAGCACAGATACGCAGTATTTT	CASSFTGTLSTDTQYF
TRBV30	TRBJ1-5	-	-	TGTGCCTGGAGTGTACAGGGCAATCAGCCCCAGCATTTT	CAWSVQGNQPQHF
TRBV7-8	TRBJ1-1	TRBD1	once	TGTGCCAGCAGCTTAGGGAGGGGGACAGGGGGGGAAGCTTTCTTT	CASSLGRGTGGEAFF
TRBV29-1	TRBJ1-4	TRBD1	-	TGCAGCGCCCAAATGGAGGGGGCGGGTGAAAAACTGTTTTTT	CSAQMEGAGEKLFF
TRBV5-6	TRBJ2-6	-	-	TGTGCCAGCAGCTTCTTAGCGGTGAGCTCTGGGGCCAACGTCCTGACTTTC	CASSFLAVSSGANVLTF
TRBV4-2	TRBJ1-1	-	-	TGTGCCAGCAGCCAAGCTCAAGGGGGCACTGAAGCTTTCTTT	CASSQAQGGTEAFF
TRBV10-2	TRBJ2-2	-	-	TGCGCCAGCAGTGAGTCCGGTATAACGAACACCGGGGAGCTGTTTTTT	CASSESGITNTGELFF
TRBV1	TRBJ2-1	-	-	TGCACCAGCAGTCGGACTAGCGGGGGTGAGTGGGAAAGTGAGCAGTTCTTC	CTSSRTSGGEWESEQFF
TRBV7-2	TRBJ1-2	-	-	TGTGCCAGCAGCTTAGGATTCGGGGGGAACTATGGCTACACCTTC	CASSLGFGGNYGYTF
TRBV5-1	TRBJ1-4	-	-	TGCGCCAGCCTCCGGACAGTTAATGAAAAACTGTTTTTT	CASLRTVNEKLFF
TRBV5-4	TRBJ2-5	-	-	TGTGCCAGCAGCTTAACTCCGGGAGTACAAGAGACCCAGTACTTC	CASSLTPGVQETQYF
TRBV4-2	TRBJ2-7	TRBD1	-	TGTGCCAGCAGCCAAGGACAGGGGGACTCCTACGAGCAGTACTTC	CASSQGQGDSYEQYF
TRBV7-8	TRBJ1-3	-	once	TGTGCCAGCAGCGCGGGACTTTCTGGAAACACCATATATTTT	CASSAGLSGNTIYF
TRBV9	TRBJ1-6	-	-	TGTGCCAGCAGCGTACAAGGGGGGGAGGTGGGGAATTCACCCCTCCACTTT	CASSVQGGEVGNSPLHF
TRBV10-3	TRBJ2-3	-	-	TGTGCCATCAGTGAGCCGGAGTTGGTGTTCGCAGATACGCAGTATTTT	CAISEPELVFADTQYF
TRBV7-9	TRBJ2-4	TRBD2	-	TGTGCCAGCAGCTTAGTTGGTAGCGGGGGACCGCAACCCTTC	CASSLVGSGGPQPF
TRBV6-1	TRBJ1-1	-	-	TGTGCCAGCAGTGAAGTACAGGGTAGGAACACTGAAGCTTTCTTT	CASSEVQGRNTEAFF
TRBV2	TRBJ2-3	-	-	TGTGCCAGCAGTGAAGGCGCGTTAGATACGCAGTATTTT	CASSEGALDTQYF
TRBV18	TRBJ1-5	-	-	TGTGCCAGCTCACCATCGCTTAGACAGCCCCAGCATTTT	CASSPSLRQPQHF
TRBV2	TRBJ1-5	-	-	TGTGCCAGCAGTGAGGGGCCCCAACCGGTCGATCAGCCCCAGCATTTT	CASSEGPQPVDQPQHF
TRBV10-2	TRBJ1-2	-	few	TGCGCCAGCAGAGTCAGGGCGGATGGCTACACCTTC	CASRVRADGYTF
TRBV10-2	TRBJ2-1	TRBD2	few	TGCGCCAGCAGTGGAACTAGCGGGGACAATGAGCAGTTCTTC	CASSGTSGDNEQFF
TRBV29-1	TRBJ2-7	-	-	TGCAGCGTTGTAGGACTCAAGAGCTCCTACGAGCAGTACTTC	CSVVGLKSSYEQYF
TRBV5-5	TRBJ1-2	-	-	TGTGCCAGCAGCCGAACAGGGAACGACTATGGCTACACCTTC	CASSRTGNDYGYTF
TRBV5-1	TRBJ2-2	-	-	TGCGCCAGCAGCCTCCTCGAGGGGGAGCTGTTTTTT	CASSLLEGELFF
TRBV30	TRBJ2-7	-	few	TGTGCTTTGGAGGCATCGTACTTC	CALEASYF
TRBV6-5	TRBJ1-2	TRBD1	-	TGTGCCAGCAGTCGGACAGGGTTTGGTGGCTACACCTTC	CASSRTGFGGYTF
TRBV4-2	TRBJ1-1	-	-	TGTGCCAGCAGCGTCACAGTGAACACTGAAGCTTTCTTT	CASSVTVNTEAFF
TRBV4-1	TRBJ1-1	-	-	TGCGCCAGCAGTCCAGGGGACACTGAAGCTTTCTTT	CASSPGDTEAFF
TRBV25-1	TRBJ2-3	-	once	TGTGCCAGCAGTGATGGAGGTACCTTAATCACAGATACGCAGTATTTT	CASSDGGTLITDTQYF
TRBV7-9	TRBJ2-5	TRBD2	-	TGTGCCAGCAGCTTAGGTCCGGGACTAGCGGTAGGAGAGACCCAGTACTTC	CASSLGPGLAVGETQYF
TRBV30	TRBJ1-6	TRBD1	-	TGTGCTACGGGACAGGGGGATAATTCACCCCTCCACTTT	CATGQGDNSPLHF
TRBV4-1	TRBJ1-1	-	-	TGCGCCAGCAGCCCTCGGGGCAGGGGCTACACTGAAGCTTTCTTT	CASSPRGRGYTEAFF
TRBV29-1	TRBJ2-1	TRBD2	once	TGCAGCGTTGTCCTAGCGGGGGGCAGCTACAATGAGCAGTTCTTC	CSVVLAGGSYNEQFF
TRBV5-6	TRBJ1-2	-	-	TGTGCCAGCAGCTTTTCCCACAGGGCCTCTGGTGGCTACACCTTC	CASSFSHRASGGYTF
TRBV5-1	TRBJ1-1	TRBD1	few	TGCGCCAGCAGCGAGACAGGGGCTGAAGCTTTCTTT	CASSETGAEAFF
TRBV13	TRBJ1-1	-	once	TGTGCCAGCAGCTTAGGGTACAGGGAAGCTTTCTTT	CASSLGYREAFF
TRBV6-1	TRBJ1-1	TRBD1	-	TGTGCCAGCACTGATACACCCGGGACAGAGACTGAAGCTTTCTTT	CASTDTPGTETEAFF
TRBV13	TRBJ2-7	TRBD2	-	TGTGCCAGCAGCTTACGGGGGGGCGACTACGAGCAGTACTTC	CASSLRGGDYEQYF
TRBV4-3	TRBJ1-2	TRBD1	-	TGCGCCAGCAGCCAAGATGGCGCAGGGGGCTATGGCTACACCTTC	CASSQDGAGGYGYTF
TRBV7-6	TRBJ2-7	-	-	TGTGCCAGCAGCTTTGGTTTAGGGGACAACGTCGAGCAGTACTTC	CASSFGLGDNVEQYF
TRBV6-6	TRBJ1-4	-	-	TGTGCCAGCAGATCCGAGGTTGCAACTAATGAAAAACTGTTTTTT	CASRSEVATNEKLFF
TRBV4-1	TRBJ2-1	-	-	TGCGCCAGCAGCCCGACGGTGGGGGGGCCCTACAATGAGCAGTTCTTC	CASSPTVGGPYNEQFF
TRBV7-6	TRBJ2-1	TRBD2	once	TGTGCCAGCAGCTTATTCTTGCGGGGGGCCCCATACAATGAGCAGTTCTTC	CASSLFLRGAPYNEQFF
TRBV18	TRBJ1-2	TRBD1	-	TGTGCCAGCTCACCTGCTTTCCAGGGGGAGGACTATGGCTACACCTTC	CASSPAFQGEDYGYTF
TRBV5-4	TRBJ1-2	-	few	TGTGCCAGCAGCTTGTATGGCAGGGTGTACGGCTACACCTTC	CASSLYGRVYGYTF
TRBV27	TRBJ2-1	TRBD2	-	TGTGCCAGCAGTCAACTACTAGCGGGTGACAATGAGCAGTTCTTC	CASSQLLAGDNEQFF
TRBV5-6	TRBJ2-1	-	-	TGTGCCAGCAGCCAAACGGGACAAGGCTACAATGAGCAGTTCTTC	CASSQTGQGYNEQFF
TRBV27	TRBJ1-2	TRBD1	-	TGTGCCAGCACCTCGTTTTTGGGACAGGGACATTATGGCTACACCTTC	CASTSFLGQGHYGYTF
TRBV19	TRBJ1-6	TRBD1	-	TGTGCCAGTAGGCCAGGGGGCGCAGTTAATTCACCCCTCCACTTT	CASRPGGAVNSPLHF
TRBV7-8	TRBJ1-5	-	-	TGTGCCAGCAGCCTCGCGGGACGCCTTTCGCGTTATCAGCCCCAGCATTTT	CASSLAGRLSRYQPQHF
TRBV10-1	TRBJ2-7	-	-	TGCGCCAGCAGTGAGTCTCAAGACAGGAGTTACGAGCAGTACTTC	CASSESQDRSYEQYF
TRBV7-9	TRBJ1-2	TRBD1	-	TGTGCCAGCAGCTCAGGGACAGATCCCTTCTATGGCTACACCTTC	CASSSGTDPFYGYTF
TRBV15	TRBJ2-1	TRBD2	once	TGTGCCACCAGCAGAGATTTCGCGGCTAGCGGGGGGGCCGGGGAGCAGTTCTTC	CATSRDFAASGGAGEQFF
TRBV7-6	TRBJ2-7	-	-	TGTGCCAGCAGCTATACAGGGATCTACGAGCAGTACTTC	CASSYTGIYEQYF
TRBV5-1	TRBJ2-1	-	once	TGCGCCAGCCGTGGACAGACCTCCTACAATGAGCAGTTCTTC	CASRGQTSYNEQFF
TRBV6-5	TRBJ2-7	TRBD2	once	TGTGCCAGCAGCCGCGGGACTAGCCTCGTCTACGAGCAGTACTTC	CASSRGTSLVYEQYF